This T cell receptor beta chain was documented in a study of CD8 T cells in Susac syndrome (dated by TCRdb to 2018 to 2020). As for the study more broadly: Among the Susac syndrome patients who were sequenced, clinically active disease was present in 5 or 6 and clinical remission was observed in fewer than 10. Susac syndrome patients were therapy-naive, on corticosteroids (some also receiving IVIg), or on IVIg alone at blood withdrawal. The study used repertoire sequencing to test whether antigen drove CD8+ T cell activation and differentiation in Susac syndrome.

Beyond this particular receptor, the publication reports: The number of individuals in the TCR sequencing and HLA analysis was acknowledged as relatively small. No clonal expansion was detected in the CD4+ T cell repertoire of Susac syndrome patients.

Peripheral blood CD8+ and CD4+ T cells from healthy donors, Susac syndrome patients and multiple sclerosis patients were profiled using high-throughput TCR beta sequencing. Susac syndrome patients met recently defined diagnostic criteria for definite or probable disease. Bulk CD8+ and CD4+ T cells were purified by magnetic negative isolation, while CD8+ TEMRA cells were enriched using FACS. Blood was collected in EDTA tubes and processed within 24 hours, with PBMCs isolated through density gradient centrifugation. PBMCs intended for TCR sequencing were frozen in liquid nitrogen and were later thawed in a 37 degrees C water bath. The sorted or isolated CD4+, CD8+ and CD8+ TEMRA cells reached a purity of at least 90%. V loses 7 bases of germline sequence and J loses 0 bases, and the interval between the two ends is 16 bases. The CDR3 spans 15 residues, from the cysteine through the phenylalanine. CDR3 DNA is the only sequence kept; it has 45 bases, read in frame from the first base. Via the germline V gene, CDR1 is MDHEN and CDR2 SYDVKM.

RNA was extracted with the RNeasy kit and roughly 0.5 to 1 ug was reverse transcribed using random hexamers. TCR beta CDR3 regions were amplified with the immunoSEQ multiplex PCR assay covering 54 Vbeta and 13 Jbeta segments. PCR amplification bias was corrected by using a synthetic template baseline for primer optimization and computational correction. Turning to the authors' computational methods: Only productive sequences were kept, with reads annotated to V, D and J genes according to IMGT and analyzed in immunoSEQ Analyzer. Clonality was computed as one minus Shannon entropy normalized by log2 of the number of productive unique sequences. For each patient and control, public and private clones were evaluated within the 100 most prevalent clones. Clones were defined as Susac-specific when absent from the healthy and MS cohorts, from approximately 970 published viral clones and from other ImmuneACCESS disease sequences. TCRdb applied fastp at Q25 and MiXCR to the public reads, then kept only in-frame beta chains. Each entry is one CDR3 protein sequence, shown with its most common DNA and genes. V and J calls and clone size were set by TCRdb, not the authors. For this sample there are over 150,000 distinct CDR3 sequences; more than 95% appear just once. The biggest ten clones account for about 0.13% of the sample.

Turning to this clonotype: Its antigen remains undetermined. No qualities accompany the bases; no much larger clone lies one base away.

Sequencing was done on a sample of CD4+ T cells from PBMCs. The TCR comes from a human donor with Susac syndrome. The chain couples TRBV28 to TRBJ2-7; TRBD1 could be the D gene, as 5 bases match. The CDR3 region has the sequence CASTPRLRVSYEQYF. The sequenced DNA: TGTGCCAGCACCCCCAGACTCAGGGTCTCCTACGAGCAGTACTTC.